These T cell receptor beta chains were read from a single sample in a study of CD8+ T cells in alopecia areata. Libraries were prepared by immunoSEQ multiplex PCR; TCRdb keeps only in-frame clonotypes and omits some of them. The sample holds about 150,000 clones; around 50% are singletons and the top ten take around 6%. The sample here was CD4+ T cells sorted from blood, taken at week 0. Receptors were obtained from a human donor with alopecia areata. The CDR3 runs from the conserved cysteine through the conserved F or W. Fields, in order: clone size, D gene, CDR3 length, J gene, V gene, CDR3 protein, CDR3 DNA. The D gene is left open where the match is weak. Where a row states a size, it is once, few, many or the class of an expanded clone; other rows omit it.

clone_size: NA
d_call: TRBD1
cdr3_length: 14
j_call: TRBJ1-2
v_call: TRBV10-3
cdr3_aa: CAISDTGGVYGYTF
cdr3_nt: TGTGCCATCAGCGATACAGGGGGTGTCTATGGCTACACCTTC

clone_size: few
d_call: TRBD1
cdr3_length: 18
j_call: TRBJ2-4
v_call: TRBV4-1
cdr3_aa: CASSQAESYRGRGDIQYF
cdr3_nt: TGCGCCAGCAGCCAAGCAGAGTCATACAGGGGGCGGGGCGACATTCAGTACTTC

clone_size: NA
d_call: TRBD1
cdr3_length: 15
j_call: TRBJ1-4
v_call: TRBV4-2
cdr3_aa: CASSHFRGFNEKLFF
cdr3_nt: TGTGCCAGCAGCCACTTCAGGGGGTTTAATGAAAAACTGTTTTTT

clone_size: NA
d_call: NA
cdr3_length: 13
j_call: TRBJ2-1
v_call: TRBV30
cdr3_aa: CAWSVQDRQKQFF
cdr3_nt: TGTGCCTGGAGTGTACAGGACCGCCAGAAGCAGTTCTTC

clone_size: few
d_call: NA
cdr3_length: 15
j_call: TRBJ1-5
v_call: TRBV4-3
cdr3_aa: CASSQDGTNNQPQHF
cdr3_nt: TGCGCCAGCAGCCAAGATGGGACGAACAATCAGCCCCAGCATTTT

clone_size: NA
d_call: NA
cdr3_length: 16
j_call: TRBJ2-3
v_call: TRBV2
cdr3_aa: CASSEYVGAETDTQYF
cdr3_nt: TGTGCCAGCAGTGAATATGTAGGGGCAGAAACCGATACGCAGTATTTT

clone_size: NA
d_call: NA
cdr3_length: 16
j_call: TRBJ2-3
v_call: TRBV7-2
cdr3_aa: CASRPSLTQRADTQYF
cdr3_nt: TGTGCCAGCAGGCCCTCCTTGACGCAGCGGGCAGATACGCAGTATTTT

clone_size: few
d_call: NA
cdr3_length: 13
j_call: TRBJ2-7
v_call: TRBV18
cdr3_aa: CASSPGPSYEQYF
cdr3_nt: TGTGCCAGCTCACCGGGGCCCTCCTACGAGCAGTACTTC

clone_size: NA
d_call: TRBD1
cdr3_length: 16
j_call: TRBJ2-7
v_call: TRBV29-1
cdr3_aa: CSVLGGPSVSMNEQYF
cdr3_nt: TGCAGCGTACTAGGGGGCCCCTCAGTCTCCATGAACGAGCAGTACTTC

clone_size: few
d_call: NA
cdr3_length: 13
j_call: TRBJ2-7
v_call: TRBV29-1
cdr3_aa: CSVGTREGREQYF
cdr3_nt: TGCAGCGTTGGGACCCGAGAGGGTCGCGAGCAGTACTTC

clone_size: few
d_call: NA
cdr3_length: 14
j_call: TRBJ2-2
v_call: TRBV29-1
cdr3_aa: CSVFSTYHTGELFF
cdr3_nt: TGCAGCGTTTTTAGCACCTACCACACCGGGGAGCTGTTTTTT

clone_size: NA
d_call: NA
cdr3_length: 16
j_call: TRBJ2-3
v_call: TRBV7-9
cdr3_aa: CASSLARAGGTDTQYF
cdr3_nt: TGTGCCAGCAGCTTAGCCCGGGCAGGAGGCACAGATACGCAGTATTTT

clone_size: NA
d_call: NA
cdr3_length: 13
j_call: TRBJ2-5
v_call: TRBV30
cdr3_aa: CAWKTGWGETQYF
cdr3_nt: TGTGCCTGGAAGACGGGTTGGGGGGAGACCCAGTACTTC

clone_size: NA
d_call: NA
cdr3_length: 12
j_call: TRBJ1-6
v_call: TRBV7-6
cdr3_aa: CASSPTGLALHF
cdr3_nt: TGTGCCAGCAGCCCCACTGGATTAGCCCTCCACTTT

clone_size: NA
d_call: NA
cdr3_length: 11
j_call: TRBJ1-3
v_call: TRBV30
cdr3_aa: CAWSLGTVEDF
cdr3_nt: TGTGCCTGGAGTTTAGGAACGGTGGAAGATTTT

clone_size: few
d_call: NA
cdr3_length: 15
j_call: TRBJ1-6
v_call: TRBV5-1
cdr3_aa: CASSLDTGPNSPLHF
cdr3_nt: TGCGCCAGCAGCTTGGATACGGGCCCGAATTCACCCCTCCACTTT

clone_size: NA
d_call: NA
cdr3_length: 15
j_call: TRBJ2-6
v_call: TRBV7-2
cdr3_aa: CASSFWGSGANVLTF
cdr3_nt: TGTGCCAGCAGCTTTTGGGGCTCTGGGGCCAACGTCCTGACTTTC

clone_size: NA
d_call: NA
cdr3_length: 12
j_call: TRBJ1-6
v_call: TRBV9
cdr3_aa: CASQQGDSPLHF
cdr3_nt: TGTGCCAGCCAGCAAGGGGATTCACCCCTCCACTTT

clone_size: few
d_call: NA
cdr3_length: 14
j_call: TRBJ1-3
v_call: TRBV2
cdr3_aa: CASKPDRSGNTIYF
cdr3_nt: TGTGCCAGCAAGCCGGACCGCTCTGGAAACACCATATATTTT

clone_size: once
d_call: TRBD1
cdr3_length: 13
j_call: TRBJ1-2
v_call: TRBV29-1
cdr3_aa: CSVGTGTNYGYTF
cdr3_nt: TGCAGCGTTGGGACAGGAACTAACTATGGCTACACCTTC

clone_size: NA
d_call: TRBD1
cdr3_length: 13
j_call: TRBJ1-2
v_call: TRBV27
cdr3_aa: CASSRDRVGGYTF
cdr3_nt: TGTGCCAGCAGCCGCGACAGGGTTGGTGGCTACACCTTC

clone_size: NA
d_call: TRBD1
cdr3_length: 17
j_call: TRBJ1-5
v_call: TRBV15
cdr3_aa: CATSLRGTAYSNQPQHF
cdr3_nt: TGTGCCACCAGCTTACGAGGGACAGCTTATAGCAATCAGCCCCAGCATTTT

clone_size: once
d_call: TRBD2
cdr3_length: 15
j_call: TRBJ2-3
v_call: TRBV5-1
cdr3_aa: CASTLGLPYTDTQYF
cdr3_nt: TGCGCCAGCACCCTGGGACTACCCTACACAGATACGCAGTATTTT